Shown below are 31 T cell receptor beta chains from a single sample sequenced in a study of T cells in Graves' hyperthyroidism and ophthalmopathy. Amplification yielded TCR beta CDR3 regions, with RNA transcripts as the source. Primed by the HTBI set, a first-round RT-PCR was run on the TCR CDR3. MiXCR, run by TCRdb on the multiplex PCR reads, gives a single entry per CDR3 protein. The table has 270,000 or so distinct CDR3 sequences, about 15% seen once. Source material: blood. Receptors were obtained from a woman aged 50 to 60 with Graves' hyperthyroidism that later progressed to Graves' ophthalmopathy.

The chain uses TRBV5-1 and TRBJ2-5, with TRBD1 identical over 11 bases. The CDR3 totals 15 residues. V lost 5 bases to trimming and J lost 5 bases; unmatched junction nucleotides: 8. In germline, CDR1 is SGHRS, CDR2 YFSETQ. The CDR3 nucleotides read TGCGCCAGCAGATATGGGACAGGGGGGATGGAGACCCAGTACTTC. It is translated as CASRYGTGGMETQYF.

V gene TRBV5-8 combines with J gene TRBJ2-5, with 9 positions matching TRBD1. The junction had 3 bases not matched to a gene; V was cut back by 3 bases and J by 0 bases. Germline CDR1 reads SGHTS; CDR2 reads YDEGEE. This CDR3 is 15 amino acids long. The DNA for the CDR3 is TGTGCCAGCAGCTCGGGACAGGGTAACCAAGAGACCCAGTACTTC. Protein product: CASSSGQGNQETQYF.

This clonotype was seen ten or more times. The V gene is TRBV20-1, the J gene TRBJ2-7; 10 bases match TRBD1. Unmatched junction bases numbered 5, after V lost 6 bases and J lost 3 bases. The germline V gene has CDR1 DFQATT and CDR2 SNEGSKA (reference sequence). The CDR3 spans 13 residues. The CDR3 loop reads CSARGQGFYEQYF. Here the CDR3 DNA reads TGCAGTGCGCGGGGACAGGGGTTCTACGAGCAGTACTTC.

A few counts support this clonotype. The V call is TRBV19, the J call TRBJ2-7; 8 nucleotides align to TRBD1. The germline CDR1 and CDR2 sequences are LNHDA and SQIVND (reference sequence). Losses at the gene ends were 4 bases for V and 3 bases for J; bases not matched to a gene: 8. This CDR3 comprises 15 residues. CDR3 in DNA: TGTGCCAGTAGTAACGACCGGGACAGGTACTACGAGCAGTACTTC. It encodes CASSNDRDRYYEQYF.

This clonotype showed up many times. V and J are TRBV20-1 and TRBJ1-2, with 9 bases aligning to TRBD1. The germline CDR1 and CDR2 sequences are DFQATT and SNEGSKA (reference sequence). Unmatched junction bases numbered 7, after V lost 2 bases and J lost 6 bases. The CDR3 sequence is 14 residues long. CDR3 sequence: CSARQLTGGDGYTF. CDR3 nucleotide sequence: TGCAGTGCTAGACAGCTCACAGGGGGCGATGGCTACACCTTC.

This clonotype was seen many times. The chain is built from TRBV28 and TRBJ2-6; D uncertain. CDR3 size: 13 residues. Germline-derived CDR1 and CDR2 are MDHEN and SYDVKM. The V gene lost 9 bases and the J gene lost 1 base, with 7 bases spanning the gap. DNA for the CDR3: TGTGCCAGTTTAGGATCTGGGGCCAACGTCCTGACTTTC. It codes for CASLGSGANVLTF.

This clonotype has at least ten counts. This rearrangement joins TRBV28 to TRBJ1-4, with D tentatively TRBD1 (6 bases). Between the trimmed V and J ends, which lost 1 base and 6 bases, there was a span of 12 bases. The germline CDR1 and CDR2 sequences are MDHEN and SYDVKM. The CDR3 contains 15 residues. CDR3 DNA sequence: TGTGCCAGCAGTTTATTCGCAGGGGATGATGAAAAACTGTTTTTT. This codes for CASSLFAGDDEKLFF.

The sample holds many counts of this clonotype. The gene calls are TRBV27 and TRBJ2-7; 9 nucleotides agree with TRBD2. The CDR3 is made up of 15 amino acids. CDR1 is MNHEY, CDR2 SMNVEV, per germline (reference sequence). V lost 2 bases, J lost 3 bases, and 5 bases stayed unmatched. The CDR3 reads CASSLSGSGSYEQYF. CDR3 DNA sequence: TGTGCCAGCAGTTTAAGTGGTAGCGGGAGCTACGAGCAGTACTTC.

This clonotype was detected many times. This chain links TRBV20-1 with TRBJ2-1, with TRBD2 matching 8 bases. There are 16 residues in the CDR3. Germline CDR1 DFQATT, CDR2 SNEGSKA (reference sequence). V shed 1 base, J shed 7 bases, and the junction held 12 bases outside the gene matches. CDR3 residues: CSARVPAGVRKNEQFF. The CDR3 DNA follows: TGCAGTGCTAGAGTACCAGCGGGGGTCCGTAAGAATGAGCAGTTCTTC.

The gene calls are TRBV5-1 and TRBJ1-2, with D uncertain. This CDR3 comprises 14 residues. In germline, CDR1 is SGHRS, CDR2 YFSETQ. Trimming stripped 5 bases from V and 0 bases from J, with 11 bases between. In DNA, the CDR3 is TGCGCCAGCAGGGTAGATCACTCTAACTATGGCTACACCTTC. Its translation is CASRVDHSNYGYTF. The full variable domain, with the rest looked up from reference TRBV5-1 and TRBJ1-2, is KAGVTQTPRYLIKTRGQQVTLSCSPISGHRSVSWYQQTPGQGLQFLFEYFSETQRNKGNFPGRFSGRQFSNSRSEMNVSTLELGDSALYLCASRVDHSNYGYTFGSGTRLTVV.

The rearrangement uses TRBV6-5 and TRBJ1-3; 7 bases are shared with TRBD1. V lost 2 bases and J lost 0; bases outside the gene matches: 4. The CDR3 extends over 16 amino acids. CDR1 and CDR2 from the germline V gene are MNHEY and SVGAGI. CDR3 protein: CASSYNWDSSGNTIYF. The CDR3 region has the DNA TGTGCCAGCAGTTACAATTGGGACAGCTCTGGAAACACCATATATTTT.

This clonotype was counted between two and nine times. The V gene is TRBV4-1, the J gene TRBJ1-1, with 7 bases lining up with TRBD1. J lost 0 bases, V lost 0 bases, and 1 base had no gene match. The CDR3 runs to 15 residues. Germline V gene data show CDR1 as MGHRA and CDR2 as YSYEKL. In DNA, the CDR3 is TGCGCCAGCAGCCAAGAAGGGGGCCTGAACACTGAAGCTTTCTTT. It codes for CASSQEGGLNTEAFF.

This clonotype has at least ten counts. This chain connects TRBV7-9 to TRBJ2-3; the match to TRBD2 covers 10 bases. V gave up 2 bases and J gave up 4 bases; unmatched junction bases: 6. From germline, CDR1 is SEHNR and CDR2 FQNEAQ (reference sequence). The CDR3 covers 16 residues. The CDR3 nucleotides read TGTGCCAGCAGCTTACGAGCGGGAGGGCCCGCAGATACGCAGTATTTT. This encodes CASSLRAGGPADTQYF.

This clonotype was recorded many times. The CDR3 loop reads CASSLRFSGANVLTF. The CDR3 region has the DNA TGTGCCAGCAGCCTTCGTTTCTCTGGGGCCAACGTCCTGACTTTC. The V gene is TRBV11-2, the J gene TRBJ2-6; D remains unclear. Germline assignment: CDR1 SGHAT and CDR2 FQNNGV. V lost 5 bases and J lost 0, with 8 bases in between. CDR3 length: 15 amino acids. Looking up the rest from reference TRBV11-2 and TRBJ2-6 gives the full variable domain: EAGVAQSPRYKIIEKRQSVAFWCNPISGHATLYWYQQILGQGPKLLIQFQNNGVVDDSQLPKDRFSAERLKGVDSTLKIQPAKLEDSAVYLCASSLRFSGANVLTFGAGSRLTVL.

This clonotype has only a few counts. This sequence joins TRBV9 and TRBJ2-7, with 11 positions matching TRBD2. Germline V CDR1 and CDR2: SGDLS, YYNGEE. The V segment lost 7 bases and the J segment 4 bases; nucleotides outside the gene matches: 7. This CDR3 contains 14 residues. The CDR3 sequence is CASGYGTSGYEQYF. CDR3 DNA: TGTGCCAGCGGCTACGGGACTAGCGGTTACGAGCAGTACTTC.

This clonotype was seen ten or more times. The chain links TRBV28 to TRBJ2-5; 7 bases are a match to TRBD2. The CDR3 contains 15 residues. Germline V lookup: CDR1 MDHEN, CDR2 SYDVKM. Trimming cost V 3 bases and J 5 bases; bases outside gene matches: 9. This chain's CDR3 is CASSFYAGVGETQYF. The CDR3 DNA follows: TGTGCCAGCAGTTTTTATGCGGGAGTGGGGGAGACCCAGTACTTC.

This clonotype has a count of ten or more. This rearrangement joins TRBV6-2 or TRBV6-3 to TRBJ2-3; TRBD2 agrees at 7 bases. V gave up 6 bases and J gave up 0 bases; unmatched junction bases: 9. Per germline, CDR1 MNHEY and CDR2 SVGEGT. This CDR3 contains 16 residues. This chain's CDR3 is CASRGGRATSTDTQYF. The CDR3 nucleotides read TGTGCCAGCAGAGGTGGGAGGGCAACTAGCACAGATACGCAGTATTTT.

This clonotype was seen many times. J is TRBJ1-6 and V is TRBV27; the D is unclear. V lost 4 bases, J lost 7 bases, and 14 bases lay in between. Germline CDR1 and CDR2: MNHEY and SMNVEV (reference sequence). The CDR3 is 15 residues long. The CDR3 DNA is TGTGCCAGCAGTTCCCAAGCCGTTGCGAATTCACCCCTCCACTTT. It specifies CASSSQAVANSPLHF.

This clonotype was seen repeatedly, ten times or more. The V and J genes are TRBV28 and TRBJ1-5, with D unclear. Germline CDR1 MDHEN, CDR2 SYDVKM. Trimming pared 6 bases from V and 1 base from J, leaving 16 bases between. The CDR3 length is 16 residues. In DNA form, the CDR3 reads TGTGCCAGCAGCCCCCTCTATCAGAGGAGCAATCAGCCCCAGCATTTT. Its translation is CASSPLYQRSNQPQHF. Complete variable domain (other parts from reference TRBV28 and TRBJ1-5): DVKVTQSSRYLVKRTGEKVFLECVQDMDHENMFWYRQDPGLGLRLIYFSYDVKMKEKGDIPEGYSVSREKKERFSLILESASTNQTSMYLCASSPLYQRSNQPQHFGDGTRLSIL.

This clonotype has at least ten counts. This chain joins TRBV4-1 and TRBJ2-1; no definite D call. The CDR3 totals 15 residues. Trimming cost V 4 bases and J 0 bases, with 10 bases left between them. The germline gives CDR1 MGHRA, CDR2 YSYEKL. Here the CDR3 reads CASSLTISSYNEQFF. The CDR3 DNA follows: TGCGCCAGCAGCCTGACCATTAGCTCCTACAATGAGCAGTTCTTC.

The rearrangement joins TRBV5-1 to TRBJ2-5; 7 bases agree with TRBD2. Germline loops: CDR1 SGHRS, CDR2 YFSETQ. This CDR3 spans 14 amino acids. After removal of 5 bases from V and 3 bases from J, the junction contained 7 bases not matched to a gene. CDR3 sequence (DNA): TGCGCCAGCAGTTATAGCGGGTCAGAAGAGACCCAGTACTTC. Translating it yields CASSYSGSEETQYF.

CDR3: CASSDRGLKAQYF. The CDR3 region has the DNA TGTGCCAGCAGTGACAGGGGCTTAAAGGCCCAGTACTTC. The J gene is TRBJ2-5, the V gene TRBV6-1; perhaps TRBD1 as D (6 bases). This CDR3 contains 13 residues. CDR1 is MNHNS and CDR2 is SASEGT in the germline V gene. Trimming left V 3 bases short and J 9 bases short, with 14 bases between.

The chain carries TRBV7-9 and TRBJ1-6; no firm D call. Germline V gives CDR1 SEHNR, CDR2 FQNEAQ (reference sequence). The CDR3 is 11 residues long. Trimming took off 3 bases at V and 15 bases at J, with 9 bases between the two ends. The CDR3 reads CASSLGEVLHF. The DNA of the CDR3 is TGTGCCAGCAGCTTGGGAGAAGTCCTCCACTTT.

This clonotype occurred many times. The CDR3 reads CASSFQVLTGELFF. Written as DNA, the CDR3 is TGTGCCAGCAGCTTTCAGGTGCTCACCGGGGAGCTGTTTTTT. The gene calls are TRBV7-8 and TRBJ2-2; D gene uncertain. V lost 3 bases to trimming and J lost 4 bases, with 9 bases between them. This CDR3 comprises 14 residues. Per the germline V gene, CDR1 is SGHVS and CDR2 is FQNEAQ.

This clonotype occurred a few times. The chain couples TRBV27 to TRBJ2-3, with D uncertain. Per the germline V gene, CDR1 is MNHEY and CDR2 is SMNVEV (reference sequence). This CDR3 has 11 residues. The V end was cut by 7 bases, the J end by 5 bases, with 7 bases between. In DNA form, the CDR3 reads TGTGCCAGCATCTCTTTAGATACGCAGTATTTT. Amino acid sequence: CASISLDTQYF.

This clonotype was detected many times. The V call is TRBV27, the J call TRBJ1-3; no clear D. Trimming removed 0 bases from V and 5 bases from J, with 5 bases in between. Germline CDR1 MNHEY, CDR2 SMNVEV (reference sequence). The CDR3 length is 13 residues. In nucleotides, the CDR3 is TGTGCCAGCAGTTTATCGTCTCGAAACACCATATATTTT. This sequence encodes CASSLSSRNTIYF.

Ten or more counts support this clonotype. Here the CDR3 DNA reads TGTGCCAGCAGTCTACTAGCGGGAGGGCGAGGCGAGCAGTACTTC. It is translated as CASSLLAGGRGEQYF. This chain uses TRBV6-1 with TRBJ2-7; TRBD2 agrees at 13 bases. V shed 5 bases, J shed 6 bases, and the junction held 7 bases outside the gene matches. The V gene's germline CDR1 is MNHNS and CDR2 SASEGT. CDR3 length equals 15 residues.

This clonotype was observed many times. The chain has TRBV28 and TRBJ1-5, with 11 bases fitting TRBD1. V shed 3 bases and J 7 bases; nucleotides not matched to a gene: 5. There are 15 residues in the CDR3. Germline V gives CDR1 MDHEN, CDR2 SYDVKM. In DNA, the CDR3 is TGTGCCAGCAGTTTTCGTCGGGACAGGGGGCAGCCCCAGCATTTT. The encoded protein is CASSFRRDRGQPQHF.

This clonotype was recorded at least ten times. V is TRBV20-1 and J is TRBJ2-7, with 10 nucleotides matching TRBD1. Trimming cost V 8 bases and J 5 bases; bases outside gene matches: 9. This CDR3 region has 13 residues. Germline loops: CDR1 DFQATT, CDR2 SNEGSKA (reference sequence). For the CDR3, the DNA is TGCAGTCCTCCCCGGGACAGGGGTCACGAGCAGTACTTC. Translation: CSPPRDRGHEQYF.

The V and J genes are TRBV6-1 and TRBJ2-2, with D perhaps TRBD2 (6 bases). The germline gives CDR1 MNHNS, CDR2 SASEGT. This CDR3 spans 15 amino acids. Trimming left V 5 bases short and J 4 bases short, with 14 bases between. CDR3 in DNA: TGTGCCAGCAGTAATAGCGGAAGTGGCACCGGGGAGCTGTTTTTT. It translates to CASSNSGSGTGELFF.

This clonotype has a count of ten or more. CDR3 DNA sequence: TGTGCCAGCAGTTTACCCACAGGGAGGGTTTCTGAAGCTTTCTTT. Translation: CASSLPTGRVSEAFF. The J gene is TRBJ1-1, the V gene TRBV28; D perhaps matches TRBD1 (6 bases). V shed 2 bases and J shed 6 bases, with 16 bases lying between them. Germline loops: CDR1 MDHEN, CDR2 SYDVKM. There are 15 residues in the CDR3.